The source of this T cell receptor beta chain is a study of blood T cells in healthy people across ages. Study-level findings and limits: Because donor CMV status was unknown, expanded clonotype changes were possibly confounded.

Germline V gene sequence: CDR1 SGHNT, CDR2 YYREEE (reference sequence). V shed 0 bases, J shed 6 bases, and the junction held 4 bases outside the gene matches. This CDR3 is 14 amino acids long. A J-beta primer mix and a sample-barcoded 5' primer were used in a second PCR of about 7 to 12 cycles. Every sample produced at least 3 million CDR3-containing paired-end reads. From the 5' RACE reads, TCRdb called clonotypes with MiXCR, one entry per CDR3 protein. Among about 1.6 million distinct CDR3 sequences listed, 30% to 40% were seen once. For this clonotype: Its antigen is unknown.

It was 9.5 to 10 milliliters of peripheral blood that were drawn from each donor. V and J are TRBV5-4 and TRBJ2-7; 9 nucleotides agree with TRBD2. This TCR was recovered from a woman in her thirties in good health. Sequenced: blood. The CDR3 DNA reads TGTGCCAGCAGCTTGGAGGCGGGAGGGCCCGAGCAGTACTTC. Its protein product is CASSLEAGGPEQYF.